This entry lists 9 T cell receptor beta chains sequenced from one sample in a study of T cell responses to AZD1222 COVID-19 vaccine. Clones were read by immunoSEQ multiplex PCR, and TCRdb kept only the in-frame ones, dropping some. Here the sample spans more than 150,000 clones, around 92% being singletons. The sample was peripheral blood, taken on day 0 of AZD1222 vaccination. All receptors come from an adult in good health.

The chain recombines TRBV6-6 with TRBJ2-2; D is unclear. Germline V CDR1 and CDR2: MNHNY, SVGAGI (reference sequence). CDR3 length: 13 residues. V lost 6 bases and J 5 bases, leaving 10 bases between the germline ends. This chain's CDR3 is CASRLPGTGELFF. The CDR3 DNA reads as TGTGCCAGCAGGCTTCCCGGGACCGGGGAGCTGTTTTTT.

The CDR3: CATRTPYGYTF. The CDR3, as DNA: TGTGCCACCAGGACACCCTATGGCTACACCTTC. The rearrangement joins TRBV24-1 to TRBJ1-2; D is unclear. From germline, CDR1 is KGHDR and CDR2 SFDVKD. This CDR3 contains 11 residues. Trimming removed 7 bases from V and 4 bases from J, with 6 bases in between.

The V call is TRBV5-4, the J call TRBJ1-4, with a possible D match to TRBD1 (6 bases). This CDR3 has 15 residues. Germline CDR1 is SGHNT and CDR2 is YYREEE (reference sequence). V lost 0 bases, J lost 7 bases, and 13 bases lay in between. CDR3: CASSLGGTSGEKLFF. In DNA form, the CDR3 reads TGTGCCAGCAGCTTGGGAGGGACATCGGGTGAAAAACTGTTTTTT.

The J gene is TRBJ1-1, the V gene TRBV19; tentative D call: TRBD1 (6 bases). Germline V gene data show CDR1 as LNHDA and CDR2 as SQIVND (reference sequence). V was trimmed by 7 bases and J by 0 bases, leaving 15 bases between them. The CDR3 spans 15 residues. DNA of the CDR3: TGTGCCAGTACCCCGACAGGATCCATGAACACTGAAGCTTTCTTT. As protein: CASTPTGSMNTEAFF.

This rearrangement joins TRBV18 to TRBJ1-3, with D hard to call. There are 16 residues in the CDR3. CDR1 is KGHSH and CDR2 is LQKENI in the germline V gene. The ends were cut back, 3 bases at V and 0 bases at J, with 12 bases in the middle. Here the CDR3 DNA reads TGTGCCAGCTCACCCCCTGTGGCGAGCTCTGGAAACACCATATATTTT. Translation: CASSPPVASSGNTIYF.

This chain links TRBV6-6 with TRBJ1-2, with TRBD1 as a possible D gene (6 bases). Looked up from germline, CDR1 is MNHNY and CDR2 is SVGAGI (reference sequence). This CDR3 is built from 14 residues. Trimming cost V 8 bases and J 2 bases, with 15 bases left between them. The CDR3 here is CASATGTSNYGYTF. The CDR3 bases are TGTGCCAGCGCAACCGGGACATCCAACTATGGCTACACCTTC.

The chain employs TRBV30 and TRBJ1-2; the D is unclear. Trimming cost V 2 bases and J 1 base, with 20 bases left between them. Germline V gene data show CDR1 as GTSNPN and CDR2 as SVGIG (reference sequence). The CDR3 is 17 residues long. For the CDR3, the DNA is TGTGCCTGGAGTTCTATTACGACACGGAACGTTAACTATGGCTACACCTTC. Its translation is CAWSSITTRNVNYGYTF.

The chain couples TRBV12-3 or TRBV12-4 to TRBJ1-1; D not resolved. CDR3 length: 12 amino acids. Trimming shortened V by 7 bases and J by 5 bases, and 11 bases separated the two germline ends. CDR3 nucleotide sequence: TGTGCCAGCACCAGGAGTCGGACTGAAGCTTTCTTT. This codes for CASTRSRTEAFF.

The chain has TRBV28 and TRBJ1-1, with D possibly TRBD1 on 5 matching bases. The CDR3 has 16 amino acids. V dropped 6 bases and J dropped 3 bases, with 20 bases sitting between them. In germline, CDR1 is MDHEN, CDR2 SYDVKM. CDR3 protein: CASRSRGGMGDTEAFF. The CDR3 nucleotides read TGTGCCAGCAGATCGAGGGGCGGGATGGGCGACACTGAAGCTTTCTTT.